The 13 T cell receptor beta chains below were found in one sample sequenced in a study of blood T cell repertoires in COVID-19. Only in-frame clones appear in the TCRdb table, and some are missing; sequencing was by immunoSEQ multiplex PCR. The repertoire consists of approximately 130,000 clones, with 80% to 90% occurring once and the leading ten covering approximately 2.2%. The sequenced sample was PBMCs or T cells enriched from blood (not recorded which). The receptors come from a woman in her fifties or sixties who had recovered from COVID-19.

J is TRBJ1-5 and V is TRBV3-1 (or the pseudogene TRBV3-2), with a tentative D call TRBD1 (5 bases). This CDR3 contains 13 residues. In germline, CDR1 is LGHDT, CDR2 YNNKEL (reference sequence). Trimming took off 3 bases at V and 7 bases at J, with 10 bases between the two ends. CDR3 coding DNA: TGTGCCAGCAGCCACCTGGGGCAACAGCCCCAGCATTTT. This sequence encodes CASSHLGQQPQHF.

The gene calls are TRBV5-4 and TRBJ1-6; the match to TRBD1 covers 9 bases. The CDR3 is 15 residues long. Germline CDR1 and CDR2: SGHNT and YYREEE (reference sequence). J lost 5 bases, V lost 4 bases, and 4 bases had no gene match. This CDR3 reads CASSPRQGDNSPLHF. CDR3 coding DNA: TGTGCCAGCAGCCCCAGACAGGGGGATAATTCACCCCTCCACTTT.

The chain combines TRBV12-3 or TRBV12-4 with TRBJ2-1, with D maybe TRBD1 (5 bases). Trimming pared 10 bases from V and 10 bases from J, leaving 17 bases between. CDR3 length: 12 amino acids. CDR3 sequence (DNA): TGTGCCACCACCTCTGACAGCCTCGAGCAGTTCTTC. This translates into CATTSDSLEQFF.

The chain links TRBV5-1 to TRBJ2-7, with D possibly being TRBD2 (6 bases). There are 12 residues in the CDR3. Germline V gene lookup returns CDR1 SGHRS and CDR2 YFSETQ. Trimming took off 7 bases at V and 2 bases at J, with 10 bases between the two ends. CDR3 nucleotides: TGCGCCAGCTCGGGACTTACCTACGAGCAGTACTTC. Residues: CASSGLTYEQYF.

V gene TRBV7-2 combines with J gene TRBJ1-1; D is unclear. The length of the CDR3 is 13 residues. V was trimmed by 3 bases and J by 4 bases, leaving 9 bases between them. Germline lookup yields CDR1 SGHTA and CDR2 FQGNSA. CDR3 residues: CASSFRRGTEAFF. The CDR3, as DNA: TGTGCCAGCAGCTTTCGCCGGGGCACTGAAGCTTTCTTT. Variable domain in full (rest from reference TRBV7-2 and TRBJ1-1): GAGVSQSPSNKVTEKGKDVELRCDPISGHTALYWYRQSLGQGLEFLIYFQGNSAPDKSGLPSDRFSAERTGGSVSTLTIQRTQQEDSAVYLCASSFRRGTEAFFGQGTRLTVV.

This clone was observed a single time. The rearrangement uses TRBV10-3 and TRBJ2-3; D is perhaps TRBD2 (6 bases). The CDR3 extends over 15 amino acids. The ends were cut back, 6 bases at V and 2 bases at J, with 15 bases in the middle. Per the germline V gene, CDR1 is ENHRY and CDR2 is SYGVKD. The CDR3 DNA is TGTGCCATCAGCAAAGCTAGCGTCGCCACAGATACGCAGTATTTT. Protein: CAISKASVATDTQYF.

The chain uses TRBV9 and TRBJ1-1, with 7 positions matching TRBD1. Germline CDR1 reads SGDLS; CDR2 reads YYNGEE. V trimming: 3 bases; J trimming: 4 bases; junction bases outside the gene matches: 6. This CDR3 region has 14 residues. The DNA of the CDR3 is TGTGCCAGCAGCGGAGGGGGCTGGGGCACTGAAGCTTTCTTT. As protein: CASSGGGWGTEAFF.

CDR3: CASSPAVGLGGGNSPLHF. CDR3 DNA: TGCGCCAGCAGCCCAGCAGTGGGCCTGGGGGGAGGTAATTCACCCCTCCACTTT. The V and J genes are TRBV4-3 and TRBJ1-6; tentatively, D is TRBD1 (5 bases). Germline assignment: CDR1 LGHNA and CDR2 YSLEER. This CDR3 is 18 amino acids long. The V end lost 4 bases, the J end lost 6 bases, and 22 bases lay between the germline ends.

J is TRBJ2-3 and V is TRBV5-7; 8 bases are a match to TRBD2. TRBV5-7 is an ORF for which the function is uncertain. The CDR3 is made up of 15 amino acids. V lost 4 bases to trimming and J lost 2 bases; unmatched junction nucleotides: 6. CDR3 sequence (DNA): TGTGCCAGCAGCCCCACTAGCGGACACACAGATACGCAGTATTTT. It is translated as CASSPTSGHTDTQYF.

The chain has TRBV6-5 and TRBJ1-4, with 9 bases identical to TRBD1. Losses at the gene ends were 2 bases for V and 7 bases for J; bases not matched to a gene: 8. There are 16 residues in the CDR3. The germline V gene has CDR1 MNHEY and CDR2 SVGAGI. This CDR3 reads CASSYRDPGQGEKLFF. The CDR3, as DNA: TGTGCCAGCAGTTACCGCGATCCGGGACAGGGTGAAAAACTGTTTTTT.

This chain connects TRBV3-1 (or the pseudogene TRBV3-2) to TRBJ1-3; 7 bases agree with TRBD1. This CDR3 comprises 17 residues. The germline gives CDR1 LGHDT, CDR2 YNNKEL (reference sequence). With 4 bases clipped from V and 0 bases from J, the junction kept 9 bases outside the gene matches. This CDR3 is CASSLTRDRYSGNTIYF. As DNA, the CDR3 is TGTGCCAGCAGCCTTACAAGGGACAGATACTCTGGAAACACCATATATTTT.

In this sample, this clone turned up a few times. The V call is TRBV5-5, the J call TRBJ1-5; a possible D gene is TRBD1 (5 bases). Germline CDR1 SGHKS, CDR2 YYEKEE (reference sequence). V was shortened by 0 bases and J by 6 bases, with 10 bases between the two germline ends. The CDR3 is made up of 14 amino acids. This chain's CDR3 is CASSLVGGGQPQHF. CDR3 nucleotide sequence: TGTGCCAGCAGCTTGGTCGGGGGTGGTCAGCCCCAGCATTTT.

The chain uses TRBV2 and TRBJ1-2; possible D gene TRBD1, 6 bases. Germline CDR1 SNHLY, CDR2 FYNNEI. The CDR3 consists of 15 residues. Between the trimmed V and J ends, which lost 6 bases and 2 bases, there was a span of 16 bases. The CDR3 spells CASRGGDTLNYGYTF. The DNA of the CDR3 is TGTGCCAGCAGGGGGGGGGACACACTCAACTATGGCTACACCTTC.